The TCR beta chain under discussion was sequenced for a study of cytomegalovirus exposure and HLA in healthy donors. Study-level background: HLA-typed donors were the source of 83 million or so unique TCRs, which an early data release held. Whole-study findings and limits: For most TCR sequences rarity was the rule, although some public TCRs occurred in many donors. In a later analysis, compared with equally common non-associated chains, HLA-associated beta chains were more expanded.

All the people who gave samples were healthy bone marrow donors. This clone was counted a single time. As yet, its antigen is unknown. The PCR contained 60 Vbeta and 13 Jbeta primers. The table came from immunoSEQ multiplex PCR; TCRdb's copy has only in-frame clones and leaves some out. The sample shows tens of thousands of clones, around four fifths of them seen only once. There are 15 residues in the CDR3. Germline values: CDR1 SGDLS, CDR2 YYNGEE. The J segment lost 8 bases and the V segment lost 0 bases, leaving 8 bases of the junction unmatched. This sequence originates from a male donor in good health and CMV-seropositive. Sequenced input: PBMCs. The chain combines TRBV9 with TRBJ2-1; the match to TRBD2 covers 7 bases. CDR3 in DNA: TGTGCCAGCAGCGTAGGCGGGGGACCCCAGCATGAGCAGTTCTTC. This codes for CASSVGGGPQHEQFF.